Included here is one T cell receptor beta chain sequence, with context. Its antigen is still unknown. Other DNA sequences within the sample encode an identical CDR3. This record belongs to a study of shared clonotypes between healthy human individuals. A deep-level run was used for the assay. Repertoires were generated with immunoSEQ multiplex PCR, while TCRdb's copy carries only in-frame clones and drops some. Of roughly 700,000 clones in the sample, approximately 79% are singletons; the top ten hold 1.7%. Findings and limits, study-wide: Investigators expected sequencing depth to affect clonotype sharing among donors.

This CDR3 has 14 residues. The germline V gene encodes CDR1 SGHRS and CDR2 YFSETQ. V was clipped by 4 bases and J by 3 bases; unmatched bases: 5. The origin of this receptor is a woman between 25 and 40 years old in good health. The specimen sequenced was memory CD4+ T cells sorted from blood. As to subset: CD45RA-negative fraction. V and J are TRBV5-1 and TRBJ2-3, with TRBD1 identical over 7 bases. The CDR3 DNA reads as TGCGCCAGCAGCCCAGGACAGGATACAGATACGCAGTATTTT. Its translation is CASSPGQDTDTQYF.